This section outlines one TCR beta chain sequence together with its context. Its target is not known. The sample originates from a study of Ad26.COV2.S vaccination and SARS-CoV-2 variants. Study in general: A participant enrolled in the COV1001 Ad26.COV2.S trial arm provided the sample. Findings and caveats of the study: Comparability of non-spike TCR breadth was observed across vaccine and placebo recipients.

Treatment of the sample: about 20 received Ad26.COV2.S at low or high dose, single or two shots; about 5 received placebo; per-sample allocation not given. Samples were taken on day 63 after the first vaccine or placebo injection. Adults aged 18-55 years in Boston included the donor. TCRdb keeps only in-frame clones here, not all; method: immunoSEQ multiplex PCR. The table shows about 500,000 clones, with about 89% occurring only once. The clonotype originates from a person between 18 and 60 years old who received the Ad26.COV2.S COVID-19 vaccine or a placebo. The sequenced sample was peripheral blood, obtained in a trial of Ad26.COV2.S vaccine versus placebo.

The CDR3 DNA follows: TGTGCCAGCAGCCAAGTGGGGTTTGCAGGTGAAGCTTTCTTT. Its translation: CASSQVGFAGEAFF. The chain joins TRBV3-1 (or the pseudogene TRBV3-2) to TRBJ1-1, with unresolved D. Germline CDR1 is LGHDT and CDR2 is YNNKEL (reference sequence). The germline V and J ends were trimmed by 1 base and 7 bases, with 13 bases remaining between them. The CDR3 extends over 14 amino acids.